This is a list of T cell receptor beta chains from one sample in a study of blood T cell repertoires in COVID-19. Profiling relied on immunoSEQ multiplex PCR, and the TCRdb table lists in-frame clones only, not all of them. The table shows about 430,000 clones, with roughly 90% occurring only once. The sequenced material came from PBMCs or T cells enriched from blood (not recorded which). The origin of the receptors is a woman younger than 35 who had been exposed to COVID-19. Both conserved end residues are part of each CDR3. D genes are given only for firm matches.

V gene: TRBV4-1; D gene: NA; J gene: TRBJ1-1; CDR3 protein: CASSPYGLTSTEAFF; CDR3 DNA: TGCGCCAGCAGCCCTTACGGGCTAACTAGCACTGAAGCTTTCTTT
V gene: TRBV4-1; D gene: NA; J gene: TRBJ1-1; CDR3 protein: CASSPVGGEAFF; CDR3 DNA: TGCGCCAGCAGCCCAGTCGGGGGTGAAGCTTTCTTT
V gene: TRBV4-3; D gene: TRBD2; J gene: TRBJ2-7; CDR3 protein: CASSLGGGSPYEQYF; CDR3 DNA: TGCGCCAGCAGCCTGGGCGGGGGGTCCCCCTACGAGCAGTACTTC
V gene: TRBV19; D gene: NA; J gene: TRBJ2-5; CDR3 protein: CASSPGNGRQETQYF; CDR3 DNA: TGTGCCAGTAGTCCGGGGAACGGCCGCCAAGAGACCCAGTACTTC
V gene: TRBV19; D gene: NA; J gene: TRBJ1-4; CDR3 protein: CASRTDTRGLEKLFF; CDR3 DNA: TGTGCCAGTAGGACCGACACCCGGGGACTCGAAAAACTGTTTTTT
V gene: TRBV11-2; D gene: NA; J gene: TRBJ1-2; CDR3 protein: CASSLRPYGYTF; CDR3 DNA: TGTGCCAGCAGCCTCAGGCCCTATGGCTACACCTTC
V gene: TRBV11-3; D gene: TRBD2; J gene: TRBJ2-2; CDR3 protein: CASSLERLAGGERKTGELFF; CDR3 DNA: TGTGCCAGCAGCTTAGAACGACTAGCGGGAGGGGAGAGAAAAACCGGGGAGCTGTTTTTT
V gene: TRBV25-1; D gene: NA; J gene: TRBJ1-1; CDR3 protein: CASSESNTEAFF; CDR3 DNA: TGTGCCAGCAGTGAGTCAAACACTGAAGCTTTCTTT
V gene: TRBV27; D gene: TRBD1; J gene: TRBJ2-1; CDR3 protein: CASSPWTGGQFNEQFF; CDR3 DNA: TGTGCCAGCAGTCCATGGACAGGTGGACAGTTCAATGAGCAGTTCTTC
V gene: TRBV4-2; D gene: TRBD1; J gene: TRBJ2-7; CDR3 protein: CASSRLKGPGQGAHEQYF; CDR3 DNA: TGTGCCAGCAGTCGCTTAAAGGGGCCGGGACAGGGGGCCCACGAGCAGTACTTC
V gene: TRBV18; D gene: NA; J gene: TRBJ2-1; CDR3 protein: CASSPQAHEQFF; CDR3 DNA: TGTGCCAGCTCACCCCAGGCGCATGAGCAGTTCTTC
V gene: TRBV7-8; D gene: TRBD1; J gene: TRBJ1-2; CDR3 protein: CASSARTGGGGGYTF; CDR3 DNA: TGTGCCAGCAGCGCCCGGACAGGGGGCGGTGGGGGCTACACCTTC
V gene: TRBV6-5; D gene: NA; J gene: TRBJ2-7; CDR3 protein: CASSYRDLISEQYF; CDR3 DNA: TGTGCCAGCAGTTACCGGGACTTAATCTCCGAGCAGTACTTC
V gene: TRBV19; D gene: NA; J gene: TRBJ1-2; CDR3 protein: CASNKYYGYTF; CDR3 DNA: TGTGCCAGTAACAAGTACTATGGCTACACCTTC
V gene: TRBV7-9; D gene: NA; J gene: TRBJ1-1; CDR3 protein: CASSLAGGWTEAFF; CDR3 DNA: TGTGCCAGCAGCTTAGCGGGGGGATGGACTGAAGCTTTCTTT
V gene: TRBV7-2; D gene: NA; J gene: TRBJ1-3; CDR3 protein: CASSLAGGNSGNTIYF; CDR3 DNA: TGTGCCAGCAGCTTAGCGGGGGGAAACTCTGGAAACACCATATATTTT